A selection of T cell receptor beta chains follows, all from one sample in a study of OX40 agonist ivuxolimab in advanced cancers. Profiled with immunoSEQ multiplex PCR; TCRdb holds only in-frame clones, not every one. The repertoire has approximately 81,000 clones, roughly 80% of them found once; the top ten carry about 4.6%. Specimen: CD4+ or CD8+ T cells sorted from blood, collected in a trial of the OX40 agonist ivuxolimab. The origin of the receptors is an adult with an advanced solid tumor such as melanoma, head and neck, liver or kidney cancer. Each CDR3 is given with its conserved first and last residue. Fields, in order: D gene, J gene, clone size, V gene, CDR3 protein, CDR3 DNA. The D gene is left open where the match is weak. The listing skips clone size in some rows; elsewhere it reads once, few, many or a size class.

D: .
J: TRBJ1-4
size: .
V: TRBV4-1
CDR3: CASSPHLNEKLFF
DNA: TGCGCCAGCAGCCCGCATTTAAATGAAAAACTGTTTTTT

D: .
J: TRBJ2-3
size: .
V: TRBV5-6
CDR3: CASSSSDSALSDTQYF
DNA: TGTGCCAGCAGCTCATCGGACTCCGCCCTCTCAGATACGCAGTATTTT

D: .
J: TRBJ2-2
size: .
V: TRBV9
CDR3: CASSVDRQGWLFF
DNA: TGTGCCAGCAGCGTAGACAGGCAGGGGTGGCTGTTTTTT

D: TRBD2
J: TRBJ2-1
size: .
V: TRBV13
CDR3: CASKTSGLIYNEQFF
DNA: TGTGCCAGCAAGACTAGCGGGCTAATCTACAATGAGCAGTTCTTC

D: TRBD1
J: TRBJ2-7
size: .
V: TRBV5-1
CDR3: CASSFGTGDSYEQYF
DNA: TGCGCCAGCAGCTTCGGGACAGGGGATTCCTACGAGCAGTACTTC

D: .
J: TRBJ2-1
size: .
V: TRBV18
CDR3: CASSLQGNEQFF
DNA: TGTGCCAGCTCCCTACAGGGAAATGAGCAGTTCTTC

D: .
J: TRBJ1-1
size: .
V: TRBV5-6
CDR3: CASSLAARLNTEAFF
DNA: TGTGCCAGCAGCTTGGCAGCAAGGTTGAACACTGAAGCTTTCTTT

D: .
J: TRBJ1-1
size: .
V: TRBV6-5
CDR3: CASTPHVNTEAFF
DNA: TGTGCCAGCACTCCCCACGTCAACACTGAAGCTTTCTTT

D: .
J: TRBJ2-5
size: few
V: TRBV11-3
CDR3: CASSFQQETQYF
DNA: TGTGCCAGCAGCTTCCAGCAAGAGACCCAGTACTTC

D: .
J: TRBJ1-2
size: .
V: TRBV21-1
CDR3: CASSSGQGVNGYTF
DNA: TGTGCCAGCAGCTCCGGACAGGGGGTGAATGGCTACACCTTC

D: TRBD1
J: TRBJ1-1
size: few
V: TRBV5-1
CDR3: CASSLEQGVTEAFF
DNA: TGCGCCAGCAGCTTGGAGCAGGGGGTCACTGAAGCTTTCTTT

D: .
J: TRBJ2-3
size: .
V: TRBV5-1
CDR3: CASSLGGTDSTDTQYF
DNA: TGCGCCAGCAGCTTGGGAGGGACGGACAGCACAGATACGCAGTATTTT

D: .
J: TRBJ2-7
size: .
V: TRBV5-4
CDR3: CASSPSPSYEQYF
DNA: TGTGCCAGCAGCCCCAGCCCTTCCTACGAGCAGTACTTC

D: .
J: TRBJ1-2
size: .
V: TRBV29-1
CDR3: CSVEDRGIRF
DNA: TGCAGCGTTGAAGACAGGGGAATCCGGTTC

D: .
J: TRBJ1-1
size: .
V: TRBV7-3
CDR3: CASSLRAPGGNTEAFF
DNA: TGTGCCAGCAGCTTACGGGCCCCGGGAGGGAACACTGAAGCTTTCTTT

D: .
J: TRBJ2-1
size: .
V: TRBV12-5
CDR3: CASGLLLWVGENNEQFF
DNA: .

D: TRBD1
J: TRBJ1-1
size: .
V: TRBV6-5
CDR3: CASGPLDRGNTEAFF
DNA: TGTGCCAGCGGGCCCCTCGACAGGGGGAACACTGAAGCTTTCTTT

D: .
J: TRBJ1-2
size: once
V: TRBV10-3
CDR3: CAISEGPGSGYGYTF
DNA: TGTGCCATCAGTGAGGGGCCGGGAAGCGGCTATGGCTACACCTTC

D: .
J: TRBJ1-1
size: .
V: TRBV6-1
CDR3: CASSYREAFF
DNA: TGTGCCAGCAGTTACAGGGAAGCTTTCTTT

D: .
J: TRBJ2-7
size: .
V: TRBV5-5
CDR3: CASSLVHLNSYEQYF
DNA: TGTGCCAGCAGCTTGGTTCACCTTAACTCCTACGAGCAGTACTTC

D: .
J: TRBJ2-1
size: once
V: TRBV5-4
CDR3: CASRGNSENEQFF
DNA: TGTGCCAGCAGGGGGAACAGTGAGAATGAGCAGTTCTTC

D: TRBD2
J: TRBJ2-7
size: .
V: TRBV5-5
CDR3: CASSWGLAYEQYF
DNA: TGTGCCAGCAGCTGGGGACTAGCCTACGAGCAGTACTTC

D: .
J: TRBJ1-3
size: .
V: TRBV27
CDR3: CASRQGISGNTIYF
DNA: TGTGCCAGCAGGCAAGGGATCTCTGGAAACACCATATATTTT

D: .
J: TRBJ2-1
size: .
V: TRBV7-9
CDR3: CASSPTGNSYNEQFF
DNA: TGTGCCAGCAGCCCAACAGGTAACTCCTACAATGAGCAGTTCTTC

D: TRBD1
J: TRBJ1-5
size: .
V: TRBV2
CDR3: CASSLRQGVSQPQHF
DNA: TGTGCCAGCAGCTTAAGGCAGGGGGTATCTCAGCCCCAGCATTTT

D: .
J: TRBJ1-6
size: .
V: TRBV11-3
CDR3: CASSFVQGNSPLHF
DNA: TGTGCCAGCAGCTTCGTTCAGGGGAATTCACCCCTCCACTTT

D: TRBD2
J: TRBJ2-7
size: .
V: TRBV2
CDR3: CASSVSRGREDQYEQYF
DNA: TGTGCCAGCAGTGTTTCAAGGGGCCGGGAGGACCAGTACGAGCAGTACTTC

D: TRBD1
J: TRBJ1-3
size: .
V: TRBV4-1
CDR3: CASRPDRALGNTIYF
DNA: TGCGCCAGCCGACCCGACAGGGCGCTTGGAAACACCATATATTTT

D: .
J: TRBJ2-7
size: once
V: TRBV6-6
CDR3: CASSYGVRRGEQYF
DNA: TGTGCCAGCAGTTATGGGGTACGGCGGGGCGAGCAGTACTTC